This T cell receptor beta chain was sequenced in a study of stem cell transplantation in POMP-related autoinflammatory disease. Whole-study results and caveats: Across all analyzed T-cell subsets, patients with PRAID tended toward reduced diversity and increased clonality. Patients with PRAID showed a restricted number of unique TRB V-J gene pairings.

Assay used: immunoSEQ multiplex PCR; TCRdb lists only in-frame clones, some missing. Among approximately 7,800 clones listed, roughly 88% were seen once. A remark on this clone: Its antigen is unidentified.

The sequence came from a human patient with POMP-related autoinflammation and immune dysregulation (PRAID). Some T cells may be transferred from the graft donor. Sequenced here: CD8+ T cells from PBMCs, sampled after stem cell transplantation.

CDR3 in amino acids: CASSLDGASGFLREQFF. The CDR3 nucleotides read TGTGCCAGCAGCTTGGACGGGGCTAGCGGGTTCTTAAGGGAGCAGTTCTTC. V usage is TRBV5-6 and J usage is TRBJ2-1; 8 bases agree with TRBD2. Germline loops: CDR1 SGHDT, CDR2 YYEEEE. The junction had 15 bases not matched to a gene; V was cut back by 0 bases and J by 10 bases. The CDR3 is 17 residues long.